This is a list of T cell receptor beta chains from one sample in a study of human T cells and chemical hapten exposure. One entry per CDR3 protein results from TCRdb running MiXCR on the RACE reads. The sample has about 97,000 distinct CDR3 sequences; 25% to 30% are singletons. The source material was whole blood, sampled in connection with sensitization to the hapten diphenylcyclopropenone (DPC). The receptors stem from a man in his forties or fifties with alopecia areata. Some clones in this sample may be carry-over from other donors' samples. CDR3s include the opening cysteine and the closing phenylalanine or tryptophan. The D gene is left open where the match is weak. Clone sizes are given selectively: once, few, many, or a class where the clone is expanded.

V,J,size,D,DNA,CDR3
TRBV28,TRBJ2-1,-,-,TGTGCCAGCAGTTTTTTCGCGGGGGCTTATTACGGTGAGCAGTTCTTC,CASSFFAGAYYGEQFF
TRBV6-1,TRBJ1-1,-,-,TGTGCCAGCAGTAGAGGACACCTTAACACTGAAGCTTTCTTT,CASSRGHLNTEAFF
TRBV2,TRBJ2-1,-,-,TGTGCCAGCAGTGAATTACAGGCCTCCTACAATGAGCAGTTCTTC,CASSELQASYNEQFF
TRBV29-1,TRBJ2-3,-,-,TGCAGCGTTGAAACGGGGCCTAGCGGCACAGATACGCAGTATTTT,CSVETGPSGTDTQYF
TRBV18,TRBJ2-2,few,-,TGTGCCAGCTCATTACGGGAATCGGGGGAGCTGTTTTTT,CASSLRESGELFF
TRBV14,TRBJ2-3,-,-,TGTGCCAGCAGCCACCGGAGGGCCACAGATACGCAGTATTTT,CASSHRRATDTQYF
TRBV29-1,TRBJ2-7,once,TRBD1,TGCAGCGTGACGGGTACAGGGGGCGAGCAGTACTTC,CSVTGTGGEQYF
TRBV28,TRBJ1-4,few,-,TGTGCCAGCAGTTTAATCGGAGGACAACTGTTTTTT,CASSLIGGQLFF
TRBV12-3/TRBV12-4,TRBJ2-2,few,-,TGTGCCAGCAGTTACGGGCCCGACAACACCGGGGAGCTGTTTTTT,CASSYGPDNTGELFF
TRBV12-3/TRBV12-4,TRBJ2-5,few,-,TGTGCCAGCTCCGGTGGATCGGAGACCCAGTACTTC,CASSGGSETQYF
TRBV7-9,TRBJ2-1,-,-,TGTGCCAGCAGCTTAGGGACCTCCAGCTCCTACAATGAGCAGTTCTTC,CASSLGTSSSYNEQFF
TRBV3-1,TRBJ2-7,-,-,TGTGCCAGCAGCCAAGAGGGGGAGCAGTACTTC,CASSQEGEQYF
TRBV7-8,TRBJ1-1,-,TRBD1,TGTGCCAGCAGCCCACGGACAGGCTCGACTTCTACTGAAGCTTTCTTT,CASSPRTGSTSTEAFF
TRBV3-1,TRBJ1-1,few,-,TGTGCCAGCAGCCAAGGCAGGGGCCGGACTGAAGCTTTCTTT,CASSQGRGRTEAFF
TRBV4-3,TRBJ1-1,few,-,TGCGCCAGCAGCCAAGATCTAATGGAGGATTGGGGAACCAACACTGAAGCTTTCTTT,CASSQDLMEDWGTNTEAFF
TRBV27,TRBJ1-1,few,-,TGTGCCAGCAGTTGGCAGGTGAACACTGAAGCTTTCTTT,CASSWQVNTEAFF
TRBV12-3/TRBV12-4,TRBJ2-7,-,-,TGTGCCAGCACCCTCTCCACCGGGAGAACCTACGAGCAGTACTTC,CASTLSTGRTYEQYF
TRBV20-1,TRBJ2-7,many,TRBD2,TGCAGTGCTAGGTCCACCTTTGGGCGGGAGGGCCGGTACGAGCAGTACTTC,CSARSTFGREGRYEQYF
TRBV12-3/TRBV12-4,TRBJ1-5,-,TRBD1,TGTGCCAGCAGGGGGACAGGGGTTCGGAATCAGCCCCAGCATTTT,CASRGTGVRNQPQHF
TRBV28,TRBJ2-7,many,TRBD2,TGTGCCAGCAGTAAGGGACTAGCGTACGAGCAGTACTTC,CASSKGLAYEQYF
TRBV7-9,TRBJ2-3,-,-,TGTGCCAGCAGCCGTGAGGGCTATACGCAGTATTTT,CASSREGYTQYF
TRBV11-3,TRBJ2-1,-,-,TGTGCCAGCAGCTTATTGACTTCCCATGAGCAGTTCTTC,CASSLLTSHEQFF